These 5 T cell receptor beta chains were all obtained from the same sample, sequenced in a study of control samples from healthy donors and cancer patients. Assay used: immunoSEQ multiplex PCR; TCRdb lists only in-frame clones, some missing. This repertoire shows 150,000 or so clones, around nine tenths found once; its top ten account for 5.5%. The sample was blood. All receptors derive from a man between 18 and 35 years old in good health.

The genes are TRBV5-1 and TRBJ1-5, with 7 bases identical to TRBD1. The CDR3 runs 15 residues. The ends lost 5 bases at V and 3 bases at J; junction bases unmatched: 8. In germline, CDR1 is SGHRS, CDR2 YFSETQ. The DNA of the CDR3 is TGCGCCAGCAGTAACGGACAGGAGACCAATCAGCCCCAGCATTTT. Translation: CASSNGQETNQPQHF.

The chain uses TRBV5-1 and TRBJ2-1; 7 bases are a match to TRBD2. CDR3 size: 15 residues. V was pared by 0 bases and J by 7 bases, with 7 bases of the junction left unmatched. Germline CDR1 reads SGHRS; CDR2 reads YFSETQ. Here the CDR3 DNA reads TGCGCCAGCAGCTTGGACGGACTAGTTGATAATGAGCAGTTCTTC. This sequence encodes CASSLDGLVDNEQFF.

V usage is TRBV3-1 (or the pseudogene TRBV3-2) and J usage is TRBJ2-7, with D maybe TRBD2 (5 bases). Trimming removed 4 bases at V and 6 bases at J, with 13 bases between. This CDR3 has 13 amino acids. The germline CDR1 and CDR2 sequences are LGHDT and YNNKEL (reference sequence). The CDR3 loop is CASSLPGEGEQYF. As DNA, the CDR3 is TGTGCCAGCAGCCTTCCCGGAGAGGGCGAGCAGTACTTC.

This clone was picked up a small number of times. The chain is built from TRBV5-1 and TRBJ2-7, with D uncertain. V lost 1 base and J lost 2, with 10 bases in between. Looked up from germline, CDR1 is SGHRS and CDR2 is YFSETQ. The CDR3 runs 14 residues. The CDR3: CASSLRAGPYEQYF. Written as DNA, the CDR3 is TGCGCCAGCAGCTTGAGGGCAGGTCCCTACGAGCAGTACTTC. Filled out from reference TRBV5-1 and TRBJ2-7, the complete variable domain reads KAGVTQTPRYLIKTRGQQVTLSCSPISGHRSVSWYQQTPGQGLQFLFEYFSETQRNKGNFPGRFSGRQFSNSRSEMNVSTLELGDSALYLCASSLRAGPYEQYFGPGTRLTVT.

The J gene is TRBJ2-7, the V gene TRBV19, with TRBD1 matching over 7 bases. The J segment lost 0 bases and the V segment lost 5 bases, leaving 7 bases of the junction unmatched. Germline lookup yields CDR1 LNHDA and CDR2 SQIVND (reference sequence). The CDR3 extends over 15 amino acids. In nucleotides, the CDR3 is TGTGCCAGTAGTGCCCGGACAGGCTACTCCTACGAGCAGTACTTC. Translating it yields CASSARTGYSYEQYF.